This is a list of T cell receptor beta chains from one sample in a study of monozygotic twins with inflammatory bowel disease. TCRdb reprocessed the 5' RACE reads, with one entry per CDR3 protein and no DNA. Here the sample table reports approximately 330,000 distinct CDR3 sequences. The source material was blood. These receptors originate from a human donor with ulcerative colitis or Crohn's disease, or a healthy co-twin of an affected twin (not recorded which). Each CDR3 is given with its conserved first and last residue.

v_call	j_call	cdr3_aa
TRBV11-2	TRBJ1-1	CASSFLQGNTEAFF
TRBV5-1	TRBJ2-1	CASSSATGTRNRDEQFF
TRBV5-4	TRBJ1-4	CASSLAPGAGKKLFF
TRBV6-2/TRBV6-3	TRBJ2-2	CASSPRGQFANTGELFF
TRBV4-2	TRBJ2-2	CASSQEMGPQGPGELFF
TRBV9	TRBJ2-1	CASSAPSGPRDRSYNEQFF
TRBV4-1	TRBJ1-2	CASSQDRTFNYGYTF
TRBV12-3/TRBV12-4	TRBJ2-3	CASRTSGGSTDTQYF
TRBV4-3	TRBJ2-5	CASSQGEGTQYF
TRBV6-1	TRBJ2-6	CASSEEGRSTFSGANVLTF
TRBV3-1	TRBJ1-2	CASNLQGSTSGYTF
TRBV12-3/TRBV12-4	TRBJ2-2	CASRLLAAKTNTGELFF
TRBV7-8	TRBJ2-5	CASSSFGLAQETQYF
TRBV20-1	TRBJ2-6	CSASPDRTSGANVLTF
TRBV6-5	TRBJ2-1	CASSLGLNNEQFF
TRBV12-3/TRBV12-4	TRBJ1-4	CASSTTGGDNEKLFF
TRBV18	TRBJ2-7	CASSPGTGAKYEQYF
TRBV4-1	TRBJ2-3	CASSQVDGGTSGGDTQYF